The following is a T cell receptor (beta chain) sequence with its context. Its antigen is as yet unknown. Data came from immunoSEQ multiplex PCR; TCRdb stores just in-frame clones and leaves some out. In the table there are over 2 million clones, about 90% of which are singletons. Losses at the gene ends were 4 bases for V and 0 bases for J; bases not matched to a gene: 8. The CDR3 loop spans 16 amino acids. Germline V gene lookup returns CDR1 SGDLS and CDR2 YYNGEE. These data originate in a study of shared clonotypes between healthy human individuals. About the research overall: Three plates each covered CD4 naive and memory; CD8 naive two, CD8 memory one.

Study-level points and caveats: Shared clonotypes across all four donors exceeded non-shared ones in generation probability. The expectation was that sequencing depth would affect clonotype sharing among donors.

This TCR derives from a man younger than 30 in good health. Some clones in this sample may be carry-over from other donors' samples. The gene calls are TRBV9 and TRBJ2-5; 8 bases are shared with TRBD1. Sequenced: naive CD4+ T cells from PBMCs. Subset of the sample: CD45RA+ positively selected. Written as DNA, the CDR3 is TGTGCCAGCAGCTCGAACAGGGGGAGATACCAAGAGACCCAGTACTTC. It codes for CASSSNRGRYQETQYF. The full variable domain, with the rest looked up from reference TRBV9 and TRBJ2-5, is DSGVTQTPKHLITATGQRVTLRCSPRSGDLSVYWYQQSLDQGLQFLIQYYNGEERAKGNILERFSAQQFPDLHSELNLSSLELGDSALYFCASSSNRGRYQETQYFGPGTRLLVL.